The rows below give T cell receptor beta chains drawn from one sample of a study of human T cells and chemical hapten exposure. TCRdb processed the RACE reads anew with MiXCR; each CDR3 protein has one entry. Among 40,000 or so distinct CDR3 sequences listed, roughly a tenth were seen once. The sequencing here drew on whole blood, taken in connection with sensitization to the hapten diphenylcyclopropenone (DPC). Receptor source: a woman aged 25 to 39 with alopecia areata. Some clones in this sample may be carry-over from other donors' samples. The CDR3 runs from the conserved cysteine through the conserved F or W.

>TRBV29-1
CSVSGQGDRQYF
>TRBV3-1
CASSLSGGRYNEQFF
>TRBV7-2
CASSLGALKETQYF
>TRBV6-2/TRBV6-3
CASSYSHHPGTEYNYGYTF
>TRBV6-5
CASSYGRRGGYNEQFF
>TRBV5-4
CASSWGTGHNSPLHF
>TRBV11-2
CASSLDQGTPQHF
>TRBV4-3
CASSQELAGSYEQYF
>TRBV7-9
CASSPLGTGGKADTQYF
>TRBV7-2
CASSPGHAGYSPLHF
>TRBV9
CASSVQVSGDTQYF
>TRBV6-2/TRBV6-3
CASSYASFQETQYF
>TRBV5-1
CASSSAIPALGELFF
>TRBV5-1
CASSRLPGTDTYEQYF
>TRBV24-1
CATRSGTGVWEQYF
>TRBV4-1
CASAGTSGFTDTQYF
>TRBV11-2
CASSLVSYEQYF
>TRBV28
CASSPSLGQGESNYGYTF
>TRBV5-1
CASSFRETDTQYF
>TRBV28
CAVTGQGYEQYF
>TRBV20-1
CSARDQRGTAYEQYF
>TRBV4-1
CASSQGGGATEAFF
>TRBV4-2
CASSQKHRGGSYNSPLHF
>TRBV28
CASGPRGGQPQHF
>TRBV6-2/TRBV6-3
CASSYGRGYNEQFF
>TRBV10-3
CAISEQETQYF
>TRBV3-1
CASSTLTGVGDTQYF
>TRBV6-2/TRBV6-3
CASSYYLRQGSYNEQFF
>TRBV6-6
CASSNGGSGGNYNEQFF
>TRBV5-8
CASSLRTGGRYGYTF
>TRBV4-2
CASSRRANEAFF
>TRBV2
CASSEARDPYYGYTF
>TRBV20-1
CSARAANTDTQYF
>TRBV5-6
CASSLTGTSGGAHYEQYF
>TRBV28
CASSPLGGGLRGTEAFF
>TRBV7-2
CASSSSGYQPQHF
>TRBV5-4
CASSMTRTAGELFF
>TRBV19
CATADRGYNEQFF
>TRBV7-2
CASSLGSSGGGVAKNIQYF
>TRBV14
CASSQDSRRGRGETQYF